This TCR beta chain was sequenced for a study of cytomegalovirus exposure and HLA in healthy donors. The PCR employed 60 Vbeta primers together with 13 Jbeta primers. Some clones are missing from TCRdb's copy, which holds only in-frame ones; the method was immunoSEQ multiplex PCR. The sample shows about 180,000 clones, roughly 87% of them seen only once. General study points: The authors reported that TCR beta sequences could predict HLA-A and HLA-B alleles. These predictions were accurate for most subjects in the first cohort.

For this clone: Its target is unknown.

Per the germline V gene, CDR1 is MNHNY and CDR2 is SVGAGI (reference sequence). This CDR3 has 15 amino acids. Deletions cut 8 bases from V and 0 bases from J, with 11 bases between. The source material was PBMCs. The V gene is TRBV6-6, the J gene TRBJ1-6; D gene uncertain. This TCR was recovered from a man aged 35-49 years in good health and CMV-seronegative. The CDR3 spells CASGEGVSYNSPLHF. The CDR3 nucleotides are TGTGCCAGCGGTGAGGGTGTCTCCTATAATTCACCCCTCCACTTT.